What follows are 4 T cell receptor beta chains derived from one specimen sequenced in a study of blood T cells in healthy people across ages. Then a second PCR, running about 6 to 12 cycles, was carried out with a sample-barcoded 5' primer and a J-beta primer mix. TCRdb re-derived calls from the 5' RACE reads in MiXCR, one entry per CDR3 protein. The table lists approximately 1,700,000 distinct CDR3 sequences, approximately 40% of them singletons. Sequenced sample: blood. The receptors come from a human donor in good health.

V gene TRBV7-9 combines with J gene TRBJ1-5; D not resolved. Germline CDR1 SEHNR, CDR2 FQNEAQ (reference sequence). CDR3 length equals 12 residues. The V and J ends lost 5 bases and 7 bases respectively, with 9 bases between them. CDR3 in DNA: TGTGCCAGCAGCGTTGACTGGCAGCCCCAGCATTTT. It codes for CASSVDWQPQHF. Combining the CDR3 with reference TRBV7-9 and TRBJ1-5 gives the whole variable domain DTGVSQNPRHKITKRGQNVTFRCDPISEHNRLYWYRQTLGQGPEFLTYFQNEAQLEKSRLLSDRFSAERPKGSFSTLEIQRTEQGDSAMYLCASSVDWQPQHFGDGTRLSIL.

This chain links TRBV20-1 with TRBJ1-3, with a weak D call TRBD1 (6 bases). Germline V gene data show CDR1 as DFQATT and CDR2 as SNEGSKA (reference sequence). V was pared by 0 bases and J by 2 bases, with 11 bases between. The CDR3 consists of 15 residues. The CDR3 sequence: CSAREGGLPGNTIYF. As DNA, the CDR3 is TGCAGTGCTAGAGAGGGGGGGCTTCCTGGAAACACCATATATTTT.

A note on this clonotype: This may be a read error: a much more frequent sequence differs by one nucleotide. The rearrangement joins TRBV29-1 to TRBJ2-6, with 9 nucleotides matching TRBD1. Germline CDR1 and CDR2: SQVTM and ANQGSEA. V lost 5 bases and J lost 9; bases outside the gene matches: 8. CDR3 length equals 14 residues. In DNA, the CDR3 is TGCAGCGTTCGGGACAGGGATAGGGTCAACGTCCTGACTTTC. Translated, it gives CSVRDRDRVNVLTF.

This clonotype was counted a few times. The chain combines TRBV11-1 with TRBJ1-1; the D is unclear. V lost 2 bases and J lost 1, with 11 bases in between. Germline CDR1 SGHAT, CDR2 FQDESV (reference sequence). The CDR3 runs to 15 residues. CDR3 DNA sequence: TGTGCCAGCAGCTTACGGATATGGGAGAACACTGAAGCTTTCTTT. This gives the protein CASSLRIWENTEAFF. Full variable domain (outside the CDR3, taken from reference TRBV11-1 and TRBJ1-1): EAEVAQSPRYKITEKSQAVAFWCDPISGHATLYWYRQILGQGPELLVQFQDESVVDDSQLPKDRFSAERLKGVDSTLKIQPAELGDSAMYLCASSLRIWENTEAFFGQGTRLTVV.